The entry that follows covers one T cell receptor beta chain sequence. This clonotype is termed medium-sized (0.01 to 0.1%). What this receptor recognizes is not known. No much larger clone is present one base from it, and per-base qualities are unavailable. The data derive from a study of CXCR3 chemokines and chemotherapy response in bladder cancer (dated by TCRdb to 2022 to 2024). For the study in its entirety: The study set out to examine whether the activity of the CXCR3 chemokine system within tumors predicted response to chemotherapy in human bladder cancer.

The CDR3 numbers 17 residues from cysteine through phenylalanine. CDR3 DNA only is kept here, 51 bases in frame from base 1. Taken from the germline V gene (reference sequence), the CDR1 and CDR2 loops are LNHDA and SQIVND. Cut back by 0 bases and 6 bases, the V and J ends lie 17 bases apart. Library preparation employed PCR. Data came from an Illumina HiSeq 2500. The public reads were reanalyzed by TCRdb: fastp trimming at Q25, MiXCR alignment, in-frame beta chains only. CDR3 protein sequences are deduplicated, and each keeps its most common genes and DNA. The sample table contains 8,000 to 10,000 distinct CDR3 sequences; only one count was recorded for 23% of them. Of the sample, around 8.1% falls within the top ten clones.

The TCR comes from a human donor with bladder cancer that did not respond to neoadjuvant chemotherapy. This material was acquired from a patient whose treatment included neoadjuvant chemotherapy. In this chain, TRBV19 is recombined with TRBJ2-2; possibly the D gene is TRBD1, per 5 matching bases. In nucleotides, the sequence is TGTGCCAGTAGTATAGAAGGGGCGGCAGTGAGCCCCGGGGAGCTGTTTTTT. This translates into CASSIEGAAVSPGELFF.